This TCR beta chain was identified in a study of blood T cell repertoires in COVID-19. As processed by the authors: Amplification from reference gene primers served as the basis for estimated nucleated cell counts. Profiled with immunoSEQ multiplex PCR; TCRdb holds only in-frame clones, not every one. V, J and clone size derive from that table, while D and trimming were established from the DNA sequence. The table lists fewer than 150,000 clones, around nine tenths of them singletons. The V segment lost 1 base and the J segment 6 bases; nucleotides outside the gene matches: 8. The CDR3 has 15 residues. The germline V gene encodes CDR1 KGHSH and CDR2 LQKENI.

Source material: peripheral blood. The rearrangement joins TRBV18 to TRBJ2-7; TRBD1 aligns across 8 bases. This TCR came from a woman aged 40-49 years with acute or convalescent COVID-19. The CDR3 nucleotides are TGTGCCAGCTCACCACAGTGGACAGGGCAAGTCGAGCAGTACTTC. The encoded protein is CASSPQWTGQVEQYF.